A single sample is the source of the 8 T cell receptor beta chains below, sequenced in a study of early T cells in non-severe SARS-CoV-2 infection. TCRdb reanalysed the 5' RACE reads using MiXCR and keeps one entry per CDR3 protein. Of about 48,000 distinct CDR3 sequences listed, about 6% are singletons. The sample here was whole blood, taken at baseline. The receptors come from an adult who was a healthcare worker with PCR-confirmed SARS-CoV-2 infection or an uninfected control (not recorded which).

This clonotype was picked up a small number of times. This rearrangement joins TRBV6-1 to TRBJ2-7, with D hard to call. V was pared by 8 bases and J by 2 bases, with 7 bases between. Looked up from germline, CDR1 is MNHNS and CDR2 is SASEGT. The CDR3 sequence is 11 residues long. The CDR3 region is CASGITYEQYF. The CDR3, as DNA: TGTGCCAGCGGAATTACCTACGAGCAGTACTTC.

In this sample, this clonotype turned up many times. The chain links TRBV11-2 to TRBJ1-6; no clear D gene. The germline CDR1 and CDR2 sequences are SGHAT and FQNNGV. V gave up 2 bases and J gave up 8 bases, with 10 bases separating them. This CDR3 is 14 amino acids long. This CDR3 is CASSLRPVDSPLHF. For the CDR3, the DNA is TGTGCCAGCAGCTTAAGGCCGGTGGATTCACCCCTCCACTTT. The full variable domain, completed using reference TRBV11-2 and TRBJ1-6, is EAGVAQSPRYKIIEKRQSVAFWCNPISGHATLYWYQQILGQGPKLLIQFQNNGVVDDSQLPKDRFSAERLKGVDSTLKIQPAKLEDSAVYLCASSLRPVDSPLHFGNGTRLTVT.

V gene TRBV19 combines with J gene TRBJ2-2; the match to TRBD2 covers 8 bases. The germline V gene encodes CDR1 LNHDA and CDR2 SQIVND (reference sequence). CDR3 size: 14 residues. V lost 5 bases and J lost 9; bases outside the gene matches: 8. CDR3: CASSRGGEVRELFF. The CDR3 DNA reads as TGTGCCAGTAGTCGGGGGGGCGAAGTAAGGGAGCTGTTTTTT. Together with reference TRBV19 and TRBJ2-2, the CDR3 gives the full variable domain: DGGITQSPKYLFRKEGQNVTLSCEQNLNHDAMYWYRQDPGQGLRLIYYSQIVNDFQKGDIAEGYSVSREKKESFPLTVTSAQKNPTAFYLCASSRGGEVRELFFGEGSRLTVL.

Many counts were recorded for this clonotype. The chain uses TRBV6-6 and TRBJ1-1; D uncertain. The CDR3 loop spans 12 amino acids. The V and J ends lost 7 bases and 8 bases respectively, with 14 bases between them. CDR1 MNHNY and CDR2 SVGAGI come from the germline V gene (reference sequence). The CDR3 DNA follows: TGTGCCAGCAACCCGAATGGTCGAGAAGCTTTCTTT. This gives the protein CASNPNGREAFF.

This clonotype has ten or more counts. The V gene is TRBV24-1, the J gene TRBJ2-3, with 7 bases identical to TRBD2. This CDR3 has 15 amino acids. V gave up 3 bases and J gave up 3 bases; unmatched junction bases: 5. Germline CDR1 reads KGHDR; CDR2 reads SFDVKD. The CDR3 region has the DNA TGTGCCACCAGTGATCCTGCAGCGGGGACAGATACGCAGTATTTT. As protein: CATSDPAAGTDTQYF.

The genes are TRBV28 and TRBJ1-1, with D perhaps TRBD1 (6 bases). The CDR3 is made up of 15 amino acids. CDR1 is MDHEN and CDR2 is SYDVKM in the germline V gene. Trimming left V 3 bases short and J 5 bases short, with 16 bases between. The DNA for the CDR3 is TGTGCCAGCAGTTTCTATGGGGGGCGGAGGACTGAAGCTTTCTTT. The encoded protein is CASSFYGGRRTEAFF.

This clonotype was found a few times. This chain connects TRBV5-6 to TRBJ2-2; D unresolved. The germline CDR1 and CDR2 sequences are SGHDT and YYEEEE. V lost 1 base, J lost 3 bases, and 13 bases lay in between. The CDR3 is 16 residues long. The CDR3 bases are TGTGCCAGCAGCTTGCATCCCCCCTGGGACACCGGGGAGCTGTTTTTT. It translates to CASSLHPPWDTGELFF.

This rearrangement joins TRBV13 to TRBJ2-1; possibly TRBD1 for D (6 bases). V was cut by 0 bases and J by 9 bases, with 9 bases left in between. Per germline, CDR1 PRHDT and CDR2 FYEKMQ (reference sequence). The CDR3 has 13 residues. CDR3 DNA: TGTGCCAGCAGCTTAGGCCGAGGGGGTGAGCAGTTCTTC. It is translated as CASSLGRGGEQFF.